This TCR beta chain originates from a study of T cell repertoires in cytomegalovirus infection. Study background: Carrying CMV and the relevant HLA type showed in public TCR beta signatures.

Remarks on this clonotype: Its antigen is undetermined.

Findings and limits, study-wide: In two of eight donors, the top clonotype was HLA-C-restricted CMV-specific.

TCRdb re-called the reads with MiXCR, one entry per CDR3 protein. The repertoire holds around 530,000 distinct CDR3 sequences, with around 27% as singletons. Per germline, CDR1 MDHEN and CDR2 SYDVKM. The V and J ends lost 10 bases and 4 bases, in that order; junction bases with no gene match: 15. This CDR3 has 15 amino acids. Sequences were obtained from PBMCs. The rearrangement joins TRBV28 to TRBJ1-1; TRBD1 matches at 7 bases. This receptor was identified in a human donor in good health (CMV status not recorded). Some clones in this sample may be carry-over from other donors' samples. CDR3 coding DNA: TGTGCCACAGAGGGAGTAGGGACAGATGGCACTGAAGCTTTCTTT. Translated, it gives CATEGVGTDGTEAFF. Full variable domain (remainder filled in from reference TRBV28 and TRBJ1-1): DVKVTQSSRYLVKRTGEKVFLECVQDMDHENMFWYRQDPGLGLRLIYFSYDVKMKEKGDIPEGYSVSREKKERFSLILESASTNQTSMYLCATEGVGTDGTEAFFGQGTRLTVV.